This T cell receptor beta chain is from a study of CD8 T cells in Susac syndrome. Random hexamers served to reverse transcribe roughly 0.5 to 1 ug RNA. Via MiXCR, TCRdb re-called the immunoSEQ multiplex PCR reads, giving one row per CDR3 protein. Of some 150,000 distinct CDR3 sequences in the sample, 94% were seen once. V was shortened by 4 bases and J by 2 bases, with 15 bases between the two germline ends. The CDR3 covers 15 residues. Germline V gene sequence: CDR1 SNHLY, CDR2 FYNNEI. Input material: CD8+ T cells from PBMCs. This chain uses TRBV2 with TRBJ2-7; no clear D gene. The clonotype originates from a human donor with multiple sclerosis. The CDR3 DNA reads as TGTGCCAGCAGTGCTATCACAACCGAAGCCTACGAGCAGTACTTC. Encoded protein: CASSAITTEAYEQYF.